Reported below is one T cell receptor (beta chain). Antigen: not known. Germline V gives CDR1 SEHNR, CDR2 FQNEAQ (reference sequence). The CDR3 is made up of 15 amino acids. V was shortened by 6 bases and J by 6 bases, with 17 bases between the two germline ends. Some clones are missing from TCRdb's copy, which holds only in-frame ones; the method was immunoSEQ multiplex PCR. The sample comprises about 200,000 clones, over 85% of which are singletons, and roughly 0.99% rests with the top ten. The record originates from a study of T cell responses to AZD1222 COVID-19 vaccine. General study findings and limits: Repertoires were obtained solely post-peak T cell response. Females outnumbered males among donors, who were mostly white British; clonal diversity was possibly underestimated.

The chain is built from TRBV7-9 and TRBJ2-2, with D possibly TRBD1 on 6 matching bases. The sample was peripheral blood, taken 28 days after the second AZD1222 dose. This receptor was identified in an adult who received the AZD1222 COVID-19 vaccine. This CDR3 is CASSRSTGIAGELFF. For the CDR3, the DNA is TGTGCCAGCAGTCGAAGTACAGGGATCGCCGGGGAGCTGTTTTTT.